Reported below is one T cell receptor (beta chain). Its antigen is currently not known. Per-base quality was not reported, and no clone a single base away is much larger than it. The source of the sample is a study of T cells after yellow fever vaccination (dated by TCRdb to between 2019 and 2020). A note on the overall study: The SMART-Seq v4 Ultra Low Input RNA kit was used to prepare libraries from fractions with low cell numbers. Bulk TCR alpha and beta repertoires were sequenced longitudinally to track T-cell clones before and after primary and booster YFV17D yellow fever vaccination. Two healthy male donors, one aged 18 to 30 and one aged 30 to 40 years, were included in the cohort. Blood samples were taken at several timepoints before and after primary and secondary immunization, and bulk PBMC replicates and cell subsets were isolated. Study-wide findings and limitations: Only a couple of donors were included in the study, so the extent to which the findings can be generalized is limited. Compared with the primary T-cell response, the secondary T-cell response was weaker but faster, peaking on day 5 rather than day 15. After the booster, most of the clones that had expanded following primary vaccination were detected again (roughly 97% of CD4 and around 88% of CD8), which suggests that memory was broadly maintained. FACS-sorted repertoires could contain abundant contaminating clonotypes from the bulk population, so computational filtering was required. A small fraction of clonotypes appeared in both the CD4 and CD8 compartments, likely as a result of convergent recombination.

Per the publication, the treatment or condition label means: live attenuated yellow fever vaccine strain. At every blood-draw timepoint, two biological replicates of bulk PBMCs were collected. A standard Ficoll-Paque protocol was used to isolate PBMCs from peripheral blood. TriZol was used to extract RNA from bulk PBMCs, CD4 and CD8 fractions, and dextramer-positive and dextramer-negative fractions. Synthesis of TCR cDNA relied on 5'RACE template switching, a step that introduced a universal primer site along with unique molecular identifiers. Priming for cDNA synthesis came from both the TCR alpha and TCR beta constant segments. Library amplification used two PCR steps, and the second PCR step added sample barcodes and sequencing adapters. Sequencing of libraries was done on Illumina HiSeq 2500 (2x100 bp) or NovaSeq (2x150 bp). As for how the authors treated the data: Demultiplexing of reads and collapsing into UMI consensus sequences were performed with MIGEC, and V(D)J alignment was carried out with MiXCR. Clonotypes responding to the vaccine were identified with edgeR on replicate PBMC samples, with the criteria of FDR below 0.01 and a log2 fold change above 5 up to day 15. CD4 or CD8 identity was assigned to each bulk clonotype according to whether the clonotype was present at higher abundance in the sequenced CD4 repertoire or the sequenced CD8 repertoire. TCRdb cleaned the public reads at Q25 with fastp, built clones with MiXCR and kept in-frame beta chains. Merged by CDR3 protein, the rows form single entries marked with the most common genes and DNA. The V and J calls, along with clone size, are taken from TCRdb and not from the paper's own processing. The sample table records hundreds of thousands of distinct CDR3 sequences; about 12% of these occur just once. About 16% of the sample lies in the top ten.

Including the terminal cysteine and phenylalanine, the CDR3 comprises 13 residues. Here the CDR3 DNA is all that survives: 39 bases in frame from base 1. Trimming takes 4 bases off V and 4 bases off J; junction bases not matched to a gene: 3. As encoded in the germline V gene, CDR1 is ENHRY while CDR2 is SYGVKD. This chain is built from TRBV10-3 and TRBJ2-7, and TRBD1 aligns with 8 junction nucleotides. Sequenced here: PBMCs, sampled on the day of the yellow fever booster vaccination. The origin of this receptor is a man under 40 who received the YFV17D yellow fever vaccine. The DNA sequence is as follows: TGTGCCATCAGTGGCCGGACAGGGTACGAGCAGTACTTC. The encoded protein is CAISGRTGYEQYF.